This T cell receptor beta chain was sequenced during a study of Ad26.COV2.S vaccination and SARS-CoV-2 variants. Study context: Ad26.COV2.S was injected intramuscularly once or twice, 56 days apart.

As to treatment: some 20 received Ad26.COV2.S at low or high dose, single or two shots; about 5 received placebo; per-sample allocation not given. Collection of the samples took place on day 63 after the first injection of vaccine or placebo. The administered vaccine (an Ad26 vector) expressed Wuhan-strain SARS-CoV-2 spike. Trimming shortened V by 5 bases and J by 4 bases, and 6 bases separated the two germline ends. Germline lookup yields CDR1 SQVTM and CDR2 ANQGSEA. The CDR3 runs 11 residues. Points from the study as a whole: The analyses of TCR breadth and depth may have understated the size of total T cell responses. Vaccinated individuals (as opposed to placebo recipients) had higher spike-specific TCR breadth.

Generated by immunoSEQ multiplex PCR, the TCRdb table keeps only in-frame clones and is missing some. The sample shows just over 350,000 clones, approximately 81% of them seen only once. In the case of this clone: What it binds is unknown.

This specimen was peripheral blood, taken in a trial of Ad26.COV2.S vaccine versus placebo. This receptor was obtained from a person aged 18-65 years who received the Ad26.COV2.S COVID-19 vaccine or a placebo. The V gene is TRBV29-1, the J gene TRBJ2-1, with a tentative D call TRBD1 (5 bases). DNA for the CDR3: TGCAGCGTTCAGGGTTACAATGAGCAGTTCTTC. This translates into CSVQGYNEQFF.